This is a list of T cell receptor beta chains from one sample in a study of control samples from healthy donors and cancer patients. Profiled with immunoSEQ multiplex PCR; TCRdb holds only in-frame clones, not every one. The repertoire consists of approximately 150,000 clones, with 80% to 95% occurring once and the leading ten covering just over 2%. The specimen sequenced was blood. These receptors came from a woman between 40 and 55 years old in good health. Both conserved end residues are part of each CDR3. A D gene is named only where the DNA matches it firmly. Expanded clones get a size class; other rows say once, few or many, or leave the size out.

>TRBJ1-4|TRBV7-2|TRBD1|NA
CASSFGQGGEKLFF
TGTGCCAGCAGCTTTGGACAGGGGGGCGAAAAACTGTTTTTT
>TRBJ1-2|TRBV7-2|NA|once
CASSLAGTYYGYTF
TGTGCCAGCAGCTTAGCGGGGACCTACTATGGCTACACCTTC
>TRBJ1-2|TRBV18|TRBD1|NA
CASSPPHWTGADGYTF
TGTGCCAGCTCACCACCTCACTGGACAGGGGCGGATGGCTACACCTTC
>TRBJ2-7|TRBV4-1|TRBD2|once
CASSLISGGDSYEQYF
TGCGCCAGCAGCCTAATTAGCGGGGGGGACTCCTACGAGCAGTACTTC
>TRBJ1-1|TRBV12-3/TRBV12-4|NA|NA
CASSLGVDAFF
TGTGCCAGCAGTTTAGGGGTTGACGCTTTCTTT
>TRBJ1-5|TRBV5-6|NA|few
CASSVGWSNQPQHF
TGTGCCAGCAGCGTAGGGTGGAGCAATCAGCCCCAGCATTTT
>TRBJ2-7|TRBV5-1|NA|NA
CASSPYAQGPYEQYF
TGCGCCAGCAGCCCCTACGCACAGGGCCCCTACGAGCAGTACTTC
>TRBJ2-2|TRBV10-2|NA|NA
CASSESTRELFF
TGCGCCAGCAGTGAGTCGACTCGGGAGCTGTTTTTT
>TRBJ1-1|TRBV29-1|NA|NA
CSVGGPDTEAFF
TGCAGCGTTGGGGGTCCGGACACTGAAGCTTTCTTT
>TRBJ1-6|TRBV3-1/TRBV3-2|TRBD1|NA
CASSQGQGANSPLHF
TGTGCCAGCAGCCAGGGACAGGGGGCGAATTCACCCCTCCACTTT
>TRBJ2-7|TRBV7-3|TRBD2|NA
CASSLTREGEQYF
TGTGCCAGCAGCTTAACGAGGGAGGGCGAGCAGTACTTC
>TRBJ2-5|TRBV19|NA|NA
CASSSTGPLVKTQYF
TGTGCCAGTAGTTCCACCGGACCGCTTGTGAAGACCCAGTACTTC
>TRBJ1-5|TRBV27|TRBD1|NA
CASSQGGSHQPQHF
TGTGCCAGCAGTCAGGGGGGGAGCCATCAGCCCCAGCATTTT
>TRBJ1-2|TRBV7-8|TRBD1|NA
CASSWTGGDGYTF
TGTGCCAGCAGCTGGACAGGGGGCGATGGCTACACCTTC
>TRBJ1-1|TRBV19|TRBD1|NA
CASSSRTGWTEAFF
TGTGCCAGTAGTTCCCGGACAGGGTGGACTGAAGCTTTCTTT
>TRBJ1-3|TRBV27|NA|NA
CARKWQGFGNTIYF
TGTGCCAGGAAGTGGCAGGGTTTTGGAAACACCATATATTTT
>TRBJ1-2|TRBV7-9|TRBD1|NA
CASSLGQADYGYTF
TGTGCCAGCAGCCTTGGACAGGCCGACTATGGCTACACCTTC
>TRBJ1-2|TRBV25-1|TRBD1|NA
CASSESGQTNYGYTF
TGTGCCAGCAGTGAATCGGGACAGACAAACTATGGCTACACCTTC
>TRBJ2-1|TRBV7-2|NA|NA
CASSRAGSSYNEQFF
TGTGCCAGCAGCCGCGCGGGTAGCTCCTACAATGAGCAGTTCTTC
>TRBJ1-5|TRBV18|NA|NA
CASSPPTGNSNQPQHF
TGTGCCAGCTCACCACCTACTGGAAATAGCAATCAGCCCCAGCATTTT
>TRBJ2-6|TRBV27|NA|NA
CASSFYPASGTGANVLTF
TGTGCCAGCAGTTTTTATCCGGCGTCCGGAACTGGGGCCAACGTCCTGACTTTC
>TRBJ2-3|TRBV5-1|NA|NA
CASSLRDSTDTQYF
TGCGCCAGCAGCTTGCGGGATAGCACAGATACGCAGTATTTT
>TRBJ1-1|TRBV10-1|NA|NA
CASSEALKTEAFF
TGCGCCAGCAGTGAGGCACTAAAAACTGAAGCTTTCTTT
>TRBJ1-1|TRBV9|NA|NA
CASSAIRTGDTEAFF
TGTGCCAGCAGCGCCATCAGGACCGGGGACACTGAAGCTTTCTTT
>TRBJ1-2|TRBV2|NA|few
CASSEEYGYTF
TGTGCCAGCAGTGAGGAGTATGGCTACACCTTC
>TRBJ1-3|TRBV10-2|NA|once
CASSEAISGNTIYF
TGCGCCAGCAGTGAGGCTATCTCTGGAAACACCATATATTTT
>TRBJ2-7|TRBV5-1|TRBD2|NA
CASSPGTSGGAIRFPYEQYF
TGCGCCAGCAGCCCGGGGACTAGCGGGGGGGCCATAAGGTTCCCCTACGAGCAGTACTTC
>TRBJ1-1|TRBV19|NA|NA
CASSLGRTGRTEAFF
TGTGCCAGTAGTTTAGGCAGGACTGGAAGGACTGAAGCTTTCTTT
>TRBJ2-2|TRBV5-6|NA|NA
CASSLVNGELFF
TGTGCCAGCAGCTTGGTCAACGGGGAGCTGTTTTTT